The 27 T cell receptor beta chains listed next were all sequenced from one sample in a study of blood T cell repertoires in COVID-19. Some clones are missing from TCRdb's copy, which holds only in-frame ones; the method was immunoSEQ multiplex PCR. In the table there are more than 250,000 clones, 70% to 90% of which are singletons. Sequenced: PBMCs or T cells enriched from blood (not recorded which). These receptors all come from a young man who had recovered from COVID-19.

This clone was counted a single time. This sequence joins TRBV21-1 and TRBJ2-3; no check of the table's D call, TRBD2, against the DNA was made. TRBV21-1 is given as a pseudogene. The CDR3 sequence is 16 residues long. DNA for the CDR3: TGTGCCAGCAGCAAACTTTTCCGGGGGGGCTTAGATACGCAGTATTTT. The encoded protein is CASSKLFRGGLDTQYF.

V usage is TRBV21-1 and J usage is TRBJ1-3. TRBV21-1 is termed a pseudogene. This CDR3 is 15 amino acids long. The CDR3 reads CASSSDSHSGNTIYF. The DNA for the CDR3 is TGTGCCAGCAGCTCGGACTCCCACTCTGGAAACACCATATATTTT.

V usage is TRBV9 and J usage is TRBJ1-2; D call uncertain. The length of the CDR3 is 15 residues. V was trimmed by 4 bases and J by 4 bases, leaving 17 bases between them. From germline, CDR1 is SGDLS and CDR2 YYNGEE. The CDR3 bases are TGTGCCAGCAGCCCAGATCGGGTGGTTAGCTATGGCTACACCTTC. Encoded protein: CASSPDRVVSYGYTF.

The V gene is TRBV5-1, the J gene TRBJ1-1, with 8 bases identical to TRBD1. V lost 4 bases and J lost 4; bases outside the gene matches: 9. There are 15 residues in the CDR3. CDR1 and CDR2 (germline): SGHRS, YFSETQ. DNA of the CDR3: TGCGCCAGCAGCAGGGCGACAGGGGTTGGCACTGAAGCTTTCTTT. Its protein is CASSRATGVGTEAFF.

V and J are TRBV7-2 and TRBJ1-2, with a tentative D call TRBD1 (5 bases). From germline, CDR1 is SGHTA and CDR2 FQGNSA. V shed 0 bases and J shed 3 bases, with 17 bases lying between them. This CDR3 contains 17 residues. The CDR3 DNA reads TGTGCCAGCAGCTTAGCGCGGTCAGGGTTTGAGGACTATGGCTACACCTTC. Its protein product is CASSLARSGFEDYGYTF.

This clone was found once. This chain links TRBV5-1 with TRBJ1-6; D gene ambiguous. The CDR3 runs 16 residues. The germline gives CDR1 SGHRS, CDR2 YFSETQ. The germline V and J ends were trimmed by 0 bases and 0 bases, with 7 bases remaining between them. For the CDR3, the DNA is TGCGCCAGCAGCTTGGGGGAGAGCTCCTATAATTCACCCCTCCACTTT. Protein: CASSLGESSYNSPLHF.

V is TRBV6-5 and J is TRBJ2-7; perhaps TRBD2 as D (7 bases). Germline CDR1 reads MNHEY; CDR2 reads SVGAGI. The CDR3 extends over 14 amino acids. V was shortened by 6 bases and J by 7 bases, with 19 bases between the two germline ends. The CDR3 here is CASSTNGGAGEQYF. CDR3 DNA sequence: TGTGCCAGCAGCACCAATGGGGGGGCGGGGGAGCAGTACTTC.

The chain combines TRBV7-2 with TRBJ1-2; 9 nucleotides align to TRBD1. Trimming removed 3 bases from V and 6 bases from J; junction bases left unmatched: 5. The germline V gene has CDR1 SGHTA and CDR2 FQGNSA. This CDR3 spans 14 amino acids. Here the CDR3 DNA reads TGTGCCAGCAGCTTTGACAGGGGGTCGAATGGCTACACCTTC. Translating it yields CASSFDRGSNGYTF. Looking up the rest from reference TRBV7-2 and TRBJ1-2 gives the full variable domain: GAGVSQSPSNKVTEKGKDVELRCDPISGHTALYWYRQSLGQGLEFLIYFQGNSAPDKSGLPSDRFSAERTGGSVSTLTIQRTQQEDSAVYLCASSFDRGSNGYTFGSGTRLTVV.

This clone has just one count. CDR3: CAWSVKGAWGEAFF. The CDR3 nucleotides read TGTGCCTGGAGTGTAAAAGGGGCTTGGGGTGAAGCTTTCTTT. The rearrangement links TRBV30 to TRBJ1-1, with D perhaps matching TRBD1 (5 bases). The V gene's germline CDR1 is GTSNPN and CDR2 SVGIG (reference sequence). The CDR3 runs to 14 residues. The germline V and J ends were trimmed by 0 bases and 7 bases, with 15 bases remaining between them.

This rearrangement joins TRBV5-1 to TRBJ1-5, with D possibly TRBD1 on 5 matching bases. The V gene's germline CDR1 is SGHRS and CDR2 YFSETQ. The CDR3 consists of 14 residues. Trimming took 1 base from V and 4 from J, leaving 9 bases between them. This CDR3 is CASSLSAGNQPQHF. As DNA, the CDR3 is TGCGCCAGCAGCTTGTCCGCAGGGAATCAGCCCCAGCATTTT.

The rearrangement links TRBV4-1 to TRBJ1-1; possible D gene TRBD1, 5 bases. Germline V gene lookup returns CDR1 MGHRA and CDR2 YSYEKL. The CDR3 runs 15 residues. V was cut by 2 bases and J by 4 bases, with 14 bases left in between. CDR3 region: CASSQYDSLGTEAFF. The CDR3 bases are TGCGCCAGCAGCCAATATGACAGCCTCGGCACTGAAGCTTTCTTT.

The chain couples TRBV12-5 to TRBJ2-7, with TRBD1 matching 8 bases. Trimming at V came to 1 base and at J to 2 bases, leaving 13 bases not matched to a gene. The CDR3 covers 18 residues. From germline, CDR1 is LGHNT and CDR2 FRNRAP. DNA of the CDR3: TGTGCTAGTGGTTTGGACCGGACAGGGCCGGCCCGCCCCTACGAGCAGTACTTC. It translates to CASGLDRTGPARPYEQYF.

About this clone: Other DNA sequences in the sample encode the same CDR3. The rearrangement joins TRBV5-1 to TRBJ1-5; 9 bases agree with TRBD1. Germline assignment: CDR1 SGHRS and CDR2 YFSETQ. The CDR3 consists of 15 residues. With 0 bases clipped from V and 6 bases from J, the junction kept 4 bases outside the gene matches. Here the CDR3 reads CASSLGQGGGQPQHF. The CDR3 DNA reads TGCGCCAGCAGCTTGGGACAGGGGGGAGGTCAGCCCCAGCATTTT.

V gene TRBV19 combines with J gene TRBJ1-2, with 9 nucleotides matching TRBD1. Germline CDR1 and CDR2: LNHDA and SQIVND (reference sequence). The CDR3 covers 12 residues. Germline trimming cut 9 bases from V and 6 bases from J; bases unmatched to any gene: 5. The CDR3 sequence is CASRDRVHGYTF. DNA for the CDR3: TGTGCCAGCCGGGACAGGGTACATGGCTACACCTTC.

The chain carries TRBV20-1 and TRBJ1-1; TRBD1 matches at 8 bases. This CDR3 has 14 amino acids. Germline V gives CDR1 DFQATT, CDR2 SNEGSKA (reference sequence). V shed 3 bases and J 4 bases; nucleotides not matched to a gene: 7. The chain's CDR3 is CSASPTGVGTEAFF. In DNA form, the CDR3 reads TGCAGTGCTAGTCCGACAGGGGTGGGCACTGAAGCTTTCTTT.

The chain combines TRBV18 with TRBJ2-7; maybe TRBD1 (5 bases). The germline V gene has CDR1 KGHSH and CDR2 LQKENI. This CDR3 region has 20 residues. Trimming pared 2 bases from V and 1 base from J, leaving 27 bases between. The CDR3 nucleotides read TGTGCCAGCTCACCAAATCTTGCTTCAATAGGGGCAGGATTATCCTACGAGCAGTACTTC. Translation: CASSPNLASIGAGLSYEQYF.

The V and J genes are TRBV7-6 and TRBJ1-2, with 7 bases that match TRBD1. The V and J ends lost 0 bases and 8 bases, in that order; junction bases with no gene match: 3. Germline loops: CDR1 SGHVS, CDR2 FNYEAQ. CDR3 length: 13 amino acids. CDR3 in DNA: TGTGCCAGCAGCTTAGCGACAGGGAACGGCTACACCTTC. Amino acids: CASSLATGNGYTF.

The CDR3 reads CASSSQGGQETQYF. The CDR3 DNA is TGTGCCAGCAGCTCACAGGGGGGACAAGAGACCCAGTACTTC. The rearrangement uses TRBV7-2 and TRBJ2-5; 8 nucleotides match TRBD1. The CDR3 is 14 residues long. V was pared by 4 bases and J by 2 bases, with 3 bases of the junction left unmatched. CDR1 is SGHTA, CDR2 FQGNSA, per germline.

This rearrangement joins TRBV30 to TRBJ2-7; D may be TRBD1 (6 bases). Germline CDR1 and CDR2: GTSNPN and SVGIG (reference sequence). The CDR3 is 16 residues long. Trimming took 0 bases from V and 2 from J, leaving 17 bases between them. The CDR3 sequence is CAWSVTGHTYPYEQYF. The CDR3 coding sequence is TGTGCCTGGAGTGTGACAGGACACACGTATCCCTACGAGCAGTACTTC.

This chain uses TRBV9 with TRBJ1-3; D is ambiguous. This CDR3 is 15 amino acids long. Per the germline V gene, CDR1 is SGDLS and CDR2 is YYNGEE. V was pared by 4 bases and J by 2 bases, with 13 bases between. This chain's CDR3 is CASSIDYKPGNTIYF. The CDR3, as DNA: TGTGCCAGCAGCATCGATTACAAACCTGGAAACACCATATATTTT.

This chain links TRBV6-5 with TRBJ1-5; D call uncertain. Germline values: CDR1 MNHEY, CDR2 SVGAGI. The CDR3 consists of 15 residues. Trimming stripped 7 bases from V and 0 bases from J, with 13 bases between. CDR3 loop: CASMIPGYSNQPQHF. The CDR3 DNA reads TGTGCCAGCATGATTCCGGGGTATAGCAATCAGCCCCAGCATTTT.

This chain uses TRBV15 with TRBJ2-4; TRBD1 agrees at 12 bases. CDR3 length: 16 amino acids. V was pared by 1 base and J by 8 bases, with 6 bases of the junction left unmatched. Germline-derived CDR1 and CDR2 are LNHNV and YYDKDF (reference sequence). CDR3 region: CATSRARGQGADIQYF. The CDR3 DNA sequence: TGTGCCACCAGCAGAGCGCGGGGACAGGGGGCGGACATTCAGTACTTC.

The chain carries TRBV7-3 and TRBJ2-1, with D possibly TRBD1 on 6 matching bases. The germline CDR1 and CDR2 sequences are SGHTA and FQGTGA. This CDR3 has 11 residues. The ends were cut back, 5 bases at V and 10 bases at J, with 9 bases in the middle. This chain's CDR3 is CASSNRVEQFF. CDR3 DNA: TGTGCCAGCAGCAACAGGGTCGAGCAGTTCTTC.

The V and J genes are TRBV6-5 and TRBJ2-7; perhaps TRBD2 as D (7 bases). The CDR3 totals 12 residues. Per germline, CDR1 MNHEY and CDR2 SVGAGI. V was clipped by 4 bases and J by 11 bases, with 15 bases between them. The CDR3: CASSSPQGGEYF. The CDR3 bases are TGTGCCAGCAGTTCGCCACAGGGAGGGGAGTACTTC.

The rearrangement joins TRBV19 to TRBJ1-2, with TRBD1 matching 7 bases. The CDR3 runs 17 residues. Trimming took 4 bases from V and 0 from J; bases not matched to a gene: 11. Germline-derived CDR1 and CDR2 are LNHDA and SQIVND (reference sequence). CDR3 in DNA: TGTGCCAGTAGTACCGATCAACAGGGGCCGGCTAACTATGGCTACACCTTC. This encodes CASSTDQQGPANYGYTF. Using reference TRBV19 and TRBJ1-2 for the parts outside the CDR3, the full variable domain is DGGITQSPKYLFRKEGQNVTLSCEQNLNHDAMYWYRQDPGQGLRLIYYSQIVNDFQKGDIAEGYSVSREKKESFPLTVTSAQKNPTAFYLCASSTDQQGPANYGYTFGSGTRLTVV.

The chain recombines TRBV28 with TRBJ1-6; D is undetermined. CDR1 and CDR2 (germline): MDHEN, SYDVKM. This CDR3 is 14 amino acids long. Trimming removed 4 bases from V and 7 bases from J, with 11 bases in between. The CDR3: CASSSRRENSPLHF. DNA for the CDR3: TGTGCCAGCAGTTCTCGACGGGAGAATTCACCCCTCCACTTT.

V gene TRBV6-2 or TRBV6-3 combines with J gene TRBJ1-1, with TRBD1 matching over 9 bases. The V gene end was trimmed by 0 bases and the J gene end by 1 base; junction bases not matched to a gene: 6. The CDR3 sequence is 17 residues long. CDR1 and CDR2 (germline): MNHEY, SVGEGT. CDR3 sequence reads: CASSYSIRDRANTEAFF. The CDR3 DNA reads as TGTGCCAGCAGTTACTCGATAAGGGACAGGGCGAACACTGAAGCTTTCTTT.